The 27 T cell receptor beta chains below were found in one sample sequenced in a study of blood T cell repertoires in COVID-19. TCRdb's copy holds only in-frame clones and misses some; the assay was immunoSEQ multiplex PCR. The sample gives around 250,000 clones, 75% to 90% of which show up once; approximately 0.85% is in the top ten. The sequencing input was peripheral blood. The source of these receptors is a middle-aged woman who had recovered from COVID-19.

The V and J genes are TRBV10-3 and TRBJ2-2; 15 nucleotides align to TRBD2. Germline assignment: CDR1 ENHRY and CDR2 SYGVKD. V was clipped by 3 bases and J by 1 base; unmatched bases: 6. This CDR3 spans 19 amino acids. The CDR3 loop reads CAISDLGTSGRQNTGELFF. CDR3 sequence (DNA): TGTGCCATCAGTGACCTAGGGACTAGCGGGAGGCAGAACACCGGGGAGCTGTTTTTT.

The chain uses TRBV11-3 and TRBJ2-1; D may be TRBD1 (6 bases). CDR3 size: 18 residues. Germline V CDR1 and CDR2: SGHNT, YENEEA. V was trimmed by 0 bases and J by 0 bases, leaving 15 bases between them. CDR3 in amino acids: CASSLDLSRGSSYNEQFF. The CDR3 DNA follows: TGTGCCAGCAGCTTAGATCTAAGTAGGGGGAGCTCCTACAATGAGCAGTTCTTC. The variable domain in full, with the rest retrieved from reference TRBV11-3 and TRBJ2-1, is EAGVVQSPRYKIIEKKQPVAFWCNPISGHNTLYWYLQNLGQGPELLIRYENEEAVDDSQLPKDRFSAERLKGVDSTLKIQPAELGDSAVYLCASSLDLSRGSSYNEQFFGPGTRLTVL.

This clone has a single count. This chain connects TRBV5-1 to TRBJ2-3; D ambiguous. V gave up 0 bases and J gave up 2 bases, with 7 bases separating them. From germline, CDR1 is SGHRS and CDR2 YFSETQ. This CDR3 spans 14 amino acids. The CDR3 reads CASSLEQYTDTQYF. Written as DNA, the CDR3 is TGCGCCAGCAGCTTGGAACAGTACACAGATACGCAGTATTTT.

CDR3 sequence (DNA): TGCGCCAGCAGCCAAGAAAGCGGGGGCGGGGAGCTGTTTTTT. Amino acid sequence: CASSQESGGGELFF. This rearrangement joins TRBV4-1 to TRBJ2-2, with 8 bases lining up with TRBD2. The CDR3 has 14 residues. The V gene end was trimmed by 0 bases and the J gene end by 7 bases; junction bases not matched to a gene: 1. CDR1 is MGHRA, CDR2 YSYEKL, per germline.

The J gene is TRBJ2-1, the V gene TRBV11-3, with D perhaps matching TRBD1 (5 bases). The CDR3 length is 14 residues. Between the trimmed V and J ends, which lost 3 bases and 9 bases, there was a span of 15 bases. Germline values: CDR1 SGHNT, CDR2 YENEEA. CDR3 sequence (DNA): TGTGCCAGCAGCTTTGGTTCTTGGCAGGGTGAGCAGTTCTTC. It encodes CASSFGSWQGEQFF.

V usage is TRBV27 and J usage is TRBJ2-5, with D hard to call. CDR1 and CDR2 (germline): MNHEY, SMNVEV (reference sequence). The length of the CDR3 is 14 residues. V lost 5 bases, J lost 5 bases, and 15 bases lay in between. The CDR3 DNA is TGTGCCAGCAGTACAATACAGAGTGGCGAGACCCAGTACTTC. Protein: CASSTIQSGETQYF.

The V and J genes are TRBV12-3 or TRBV12-4 and TRBJ1-2; perhaps TRBD1 as D (5 bases). CDR3 length: 13 residues. The V gene lost 2 bases and the J gene lost 8 bases, with 12 bases spanning the gap. CDR3 region: CASSLRGLLGYTF. DNA of the CDR3: TGTGCCAGCAGTTTAAGGGGCCTATTGGGCTACACCTTC.

This rearrangement joins TRBV30 to TRBJ1-2, with 9 bases fitting TRBD1. The V and J ends lost 5 bases and 0 bases, in that order; junction bases with no gene match: 13. The CDR3 contains 17 residues. Germline V gives CDR1 GTSNPN, CDR2 SVGIG (reference sequence). CDR3 in amino acids: CAWEPLTGGLANYGYTF. The CDR3, as DNA: TGTGCCTGGGAGCCCCTGACAGGGGGGTTAGCTAACTATGGCTACACCTTC.

The gene calls are TRBV6-1 and TRBJ2-1; 12 nucleotides match TRBD2. Germline V lookup: CDR1 MNHNS, CDR2 SASEGT. There are 20 residues in the CDR3. V was clipped by 4 bases and J by 1 base; unmatched bases: 14. This CDR3 is CASSAPRRLAGDRSYNEQFF. In DNA, the CDR3 is TGTGCCAGCAGTGCTCCACGCCGACTAGCGGGAGACAGATCCTACAATGAGCAGTTCTTC.

J is TRBJ1-2 and V is TRBV29-1, with TRBD1 matching 9 bases. Germline V gene data show CDR1 as SQVTM and CDR2 as ANQGSEA. The J segment lost 7 bases and the V segment lost 2 bases, leaving 5 bases of the junction unmatched. The CDR3 runs to 13 residues. CDR3 loop: CSVETQGAGGYTF. Written as DNA, the CDR3 is TGCAGCGTTGAAACACAGGGGGCAGGTGGCTACACCTTC.

In DNA, the CDR3 is TGTGCCAGCCCCCGACAGAATAGCAATCAGCCCCAGCATTTT. Translation gives CASPRQNSNQPQHF. This sequence joins TRBV21-1 and TRBJ1-5; the table's D call of TRBD1 was not tested on the DNA. TRBV21-1 is a pseudogene locus. This CDR3 has 14 amino acids.

The V and J genes are TRBV7-3 and TRBJ2-3, with a weak D call TRBD2 (6 bases). In germline, CDR1 is SGHTA, CDR2 FQGTGA. V lost 5 bases, J lost 1 base, and 13 bases lay in between. The CDR3 length is 15 residues. The chain's CDR3 is CASSPEGLRTDTQYF. The CDR3 DNA sequence: TGTGCCAGCAGCCCCGAGGGACTCCGCACAGATACGCAGTATTTT. Variable domain in full (rest from reference TRBV7-3 and TRBJ2-3): GAGVSQTPSNKVTEKGKYVELRCDPISGHTALYWYRQSLGQGPEFLIYFQGTGAADDSGLPNDRFFAVRPEGSVSTLKIQRTERGDSAVYLCASSPEGLRTDTQYFGPGTRLTVL.

Here the CDR3 reads CAWSVKLVSGVDSPLHF. The CDR3, as DNA: TGTGCCTGGAGTGTAAAGCTGGTCTCAGGGGTGGATTCACCCCTCCACTTT. V and J are TRBV30 and TRBJ1-6; weak D call: TRBD1 (6 bases). The germline CDR1 and CDR2 sequences are GTSNPN and SVGIG (reference sequence). The CDR3 extends over 17 amino acids. V lost 0 bases and J 8 bases, leaving 20 bases between the germline ends.

There are a few counts of this clone. The genes are TRBV28 and TRBJ1-5, with 7 positions matching TRBD1. V gave up 1 base and J gave up 0 bases; unmatched junction bases: 12. The germline gives CDR1 MDHEN, CDR2 SYDVKM. This CDR3 region has 19 residues. The CDR3, as DNA: TGTGCCAGCAGTTTATCTAGACTGACAGGGCCATATAGCAATCAGCCCCAGCATTTT. Amino acids: CASSLSRLTGPYSNQPQHF.

This rearrangement joins TRBV6-6 to TRBJ1-2; 7 bases align to TRBD1. The CDR3 extends over 14 amino acids. Per germline, CDR1 MNHNY and CDR2 SVGAGI (reference sequence). V was pared by 5 bases and J by 4 bases, with 7 bases of the junction left unmatched. The CDR3 protein is CASSGTGVGYGYTF. The CDR3 DNA reads as TGTGCCAGCAGTGGTACAGGGGTAGGCTATGGCTACACCTTC.

Concerning this clone: The junction and the germline gene differ at one end; a read error may be behind it. This chain connects TRBV7-7 to TRBJ2-5, with TRBD1 matching 9 bases. The CDR3 is made up of 14 amino acids. The germline gives CDR1 SSHAT, CDR2 FNYEAQ (reference sequence). The DNA for the CDR3 is TGTGCTAGCAGCTCAGGGACAGGGTGGGAGACCCAGTACTTC. Translating gives CASSSGTGWETQYF. Drawing the rest from reference TRBV7-7 and TRBJ2-5, the complete variable domain is GAGVSQSPRYKVTKRGQDVTLRCDPISSHATLYWYQQALGQGPEFLTYFNYEAQPDKSGLPSDRFSAERPEGSISTLTIQRTEQRDSAMYRCASSSGTGWETQYFGPGTRLLVL.

The chain employs TRBV6-5 and TRBJ1-2; weak D call: TRBD1 (5 bases). V dropped 2 bases and J dropped 6 bases, with 19 bases sitting between them. CDR1 and CDR2 (germline): MNHEY, SVGAGI. The length of the CDR3 is 16 residues. The CDR3 region is CASSYPPRSEGDGYTF. CDR3 in DNA: TGTGCCAGCAGTTACCCCCCCAGGTCGGAAGGGGATGGCTACACCTTC.

The chain is built from TRBV29-1 and TRBJ1-2; D perhaps matches TRBD1 (6 bases). The CDR3 is 13 residues long. Trimming shortened V by 7 bases and J by 5 bases, and 17 bases separated the two germline ends. The germline gives CDR1 SQVTM, CDR2 ANQGSEA. The CDR3 coding sequence is TGCAGCGCCCGGACAGATTTGGGATATGGCTACACCTTC. Translated, it gives CSARTDLGYGYTF.

The chain links TRBV11-2 to TRBJ2-1; 10 bases agree with TRBD1. After removal of 0 bases from V and 7 bases from J, the junction contained 6 bases not matched to a gene. The CDR3 totals 16 residues. Germline V gene lookup returns CDR1 SGHAT and CDR2 FQNNGV. This CDR3 is CASSLDRGQGFNEQFF. In DNA, the CDR3 is TGTGCCAGCAGCTTAGATAGGGGACAGGGGTTTAATGAGCAGTTCTTC.

V gene TRBV28 combines with J gene TRBJ2-1, with TRBD2 matching over 7 bases. Germline V lookup: CDR1 MDHEN, CDR2 SYDVKM. The CDR3 is 15 residues long. V was pared by 9 bases and J by 7 bases, with 15 bases of the junction left unmatched. CDR3 coding DNA: TGTGCCAGTTCCGGGCGGGAGAATAGTCGGAATGAGCAGTTCTTC. This gives the protein CASSGRENSRNEQFF. Combining the CDR3 with reference TRBV28 and TRBJ2-1 gives the whole variable domain DVKVTQSSRYLVKRTGEKVFLECVQDMDHENMFWYRQDPGLGLRLIYFSYDVKMKEKGDIPEGYSVSREKKERFSLILESASTNQTSMYLCASSGRENSRNEQFFGPGTRLTVL.

This clone was counted a few times. The rearrangement links TRBV6-5 to TRBJ1-6; possibly TRBD1 for D (5 bases). Trimming cost V 2 bases and J 0 bases, with 8 bases left between them. CDR1 is MNHEY and CDR2 is SVGAGI in the germline V gene. The CDR3 is made up of 16 amino acids. CDR3 DNA sequence: TGTGCCAGCAGTTACGGGCAGGGCTCCTATAATTCACCCCTCCACTTT. It is translated as CASSYGQGSYNSPLHF.

Note on this clone: At the DNA level, this CDR3 is encoded by other sequences in the same sample as well. This rearrangement joins TRBV11-3 to TRBJ2-3; 9 positions agree with TRBD2. The CDR3 consists of 17 residues. The V gene end was trimmed by 0 bases and the J gene end by 2 bases; junction bases not matched to a gene: 6. Germline V gene lookup returns CDR1 SGHNT and CDR2 YENEEA. The DNA of the CDR3 is TGTGCCAGCAGCTTAGATGGGCTAGCGGGAAACACAGATACGCAGTATTTT. Protein: CASSLDGLAGNTDTQYF.

The V and J genes are TRBV6-5 and TRBJ2-5; TRBD1 is a possible D gene (5 bases). Trimming took 0 bases from V and 6 from J, leaving 14 bases between them. The CDR3 totals 15 residues. Germline loops: CDR1 MNHEY, CDR2 SVGAGI. The CDR3 sequence is CASSYSMADRQTQYF. CDR3 nucleotide sequence: TGTGCCAGCAGTTACTCGATGGCAGACAGACAGACCCAGTACTTC.

The rearrangement uses TRBV27 and TRBJ1-1; D ambiguous. Germline CDR1 is MNHEY and CDR2 is SMNVEV (reference sequence). This CDR3 has 13 residues. V was shortened by 5 bases and J by 6 bases, with 13 bases between the two germline ends. The CDR3 region is CASSTSGVAEAFF. CDR3 nucleotides: TGTGCCAGCAGTACCTCGGGAGTCGCTGAAGCTTTCTTT.

This chain uses TRBV5-4 with TRBJ2-1; TRBD2 matches 8 bases. The germline V gene encodes CDR1 SGHNT and CDR2 YYREEE (reference sequence). After removal of 7 bases from V and 1 base from J, the junction contained 13 bases not matched to a gene. CDR3 length: 17 residues. This CDR3 is CASAQSAGDISYNEQFF. The CDR3, as DNA: TGTGCCAGCGCCCAATCAGCGGGAGATATTTCCTACAATGAGCAGTTCTTC.

The rearrangement joins TRBV28 to TRBJ2-5, with D maybe TRBD1 (5 bases). The CDR3 totals 15 residues. Trimming removed 3 bases at V and 2 bases at J, with 13 bases between. Germline CDR1 reads MDHEN; CDR2 reads SYDVKM. CDR3 nucleotides: TGTGCCAGCAGTTTTCGCAGGACACTGCAAGAGACCCAGTACTTC. Its translation: CASSFRRTLQETQYF.

The V and J genes are TRBV7-8 and TRBJ1-2, with 10 bases lining up with TRBD1. Germline CDR1 SGHVS, CDR2 FQNEAQ. This CDR3 contains 14 residues. V dropped 3 bases and J dropped 6; count of bases not matched to a gene: 4. The CDR3 DNA is TGTGCCAGCAGCTTCCGACAGGGGGCCCATGGCTACACCTTC. It codes for CASSFRQGAHGYTF.